Here is one T cell receptor (beta chain) with its context. Its antigen is undetermined. Every patient experienced relapse after autologous stem cell transplantation, and brentuximab vedotin exposure varied. Here immunoSEQ multiplex PCR was the method, and the copy in TCRdb shows in-frame clones only, minus some. The table includes about 85,000 clones, 80% to 95% detected once. CDR1 is SNHLY and CDR2 is FYNNEI in the germline V gene. This CDR3 has 11 residues. V was trimmed by 4 bases and J by 7 bases, leaving 7 bases between them. This entry comes from a study of PD-1 blockade in classical Hodgkin lymphoma. Study observations and caveats: Compared with baseline, CD4+ but not CD8+ TCR diversity had risen significantly by C4D1.

Sequenced here: peripheral blood mononuclear cells (PBMCs), sampled before the second cycle of nivolumab. The origin of this receptor is a human donor with classical Hodgkin lymphoma. This chain joins TRBV2 and TRBJ2-5; tentatively, D is TRBD1 (6 bases). CDR3 amino acids: CASSVTGTQYF. CDR3 sequence (DNA): TGTGCCAGCAGTGTGACAGGGACCCAGTACTTC.